This TCR beta chain was identified during a study of blood T cell repertoires in COVID-19. Overall study: Italy, Spain and the United States were the sources of the convalescent and acute COVID-19 samples. In each case, the material was cDNA or gDNA derived from T cells, B-cell-depleted T cells, or PBMCs.

Per the authors' pipeline: Amplification with reference gene primers provided the estimates of nucleated cell counts. The table came from immunoSEQ multiplex PCR; TCRdb's copy has only in-frame clones and leaves some out. V, J and clone size derive from that table, while D and trimming were established from the DNA sequence. Counted here are about 100,000 clones, around four fifths occurring once; the ten biggest clones make up 12%. Per the germline V gene, CDR1 is MNHEY and CDR2 is SVGAGI. Trimming removed 2 bases from V and 1 base from J, with 8 bases in between. There are 15 residues in the CDR3. Material for sequencing was peripheral blood. This sequence was found in a woman aged 70-85 years with acute or convalescent COVID-19. The chain uses TRBV6-5 and TRBJ2-2, with TRBD1 as a possible D gene (5 bases). Here the CDR3 DNA reads TGTGCCAGCAGTTACAAAGGACAGAACACCGGGGAGCTGTTTTTT. Translation: CASSYKGQNTGELFF.